One T cell receptor beta chain is described in this entry. The antigen is unknown. The data stem from a study of shared clonotypes between healthy human individuals. Study-level findings and limits: Unshared clonotypes carried lower generation probabilities than those common to all four donors. Represented diversity, genetic and exposure-history alike, was limited by few donors.

Germline values: CDR1 WSHSY, CDR2 SAAADI. V was shortened by 7 bases and J by 1 base, with 16 bases between the two germline ends. The CDR3 extends over 15 amino acids. In the original processing: ImmunoSEQ only sent back junction sequences with no quality scores, so filtering was done differently. TCRdb keeps only in-frame clones here, not all; method: immunoSEQ multiplex PCR. V and J calls and clone size come straight from that table; D and trimming were deduced from the DNA. This table holds roughly 680,000 clones, roughly two thirds found once. The TCR sequence derives from a woman aged 25-40 years in good health. Sequencing was carried out using memory CD4+ T cells sorted from blood. As to subset: CD45RA-negative fraction. The chain is built from TRBV10-2 and TRBJ2-5; D may be TRBD1 or TRBD2 (5 bases each). CDR3 sequence reads: CASTILRGVQETQYF. DNA of the CDR3: TGCGCCAGCACCATTCTTAGAGGGGTCCAAGAGACCCAGTACTTC.